This entry concerns a single T cell receptor beta chain. Its antigen is unknown. V gave up 0 bases and J gave up 2 bases, with 11 bases separating them. CDR3 length equals 17 residues. Germline V CDR1 and CDR2: MGHRA, YSYEKL. The data originate from a study of shared clonotypes between healthy human individuals. General observations from the study: Non-shared clonotypes were found to have lower generation probabilities than the clonotypes that were shared by all four of the sorted-subset donors.

All donors qualified as healthy HIV-negative adults and had experienced no recent acute infections or vaccinations. TCRdb's table, derived via immunoSEQ multiplex PCR, lists solely in-frame clones and lacks some. The table records about 1 million clones, about 75% of them present only once. The V gene is TRBV4-1, the J gene TRBJ1-6; no clear D gene. Sequences were obtained from memory CD4+ T cells sorted from blood. Subset described: CD45RA-negative fraction. The clonotype originates from a man younger than 30 in good health. The CDR3 is CASSQDPHSPYNSPLHF. Here the CDR3 DNA reads TGCGCCAGCAGCCAAGATCCCCATTCCCCCTATAATTCACCCCTCCACTTT.